A selection of T cell receptor beta chains follows, all from one sample in a study of cytomegalovirus exposure and HLA in healthy donors. Sequenced by immunoSEQ multiplex PCR; TCRdb stores in-frame clones only, minus some. The table records 60,000 to 65,000 clones, 95% of them present only once. Input material: PBMCs. Source of these receptors: a woman aged 18-35 years in good health and CMV-seropositive. Both conserved end residues are part of each CDR3. Each record gives: clone size, D gene, J gene, V gene, CDR3 protein, CDR3 DNA. A D gene is named only where the DNA matches it firmly. Size is omitted from some rows. Given values are once, few, many or a class for expanded clones.

>NA|NA|TRBJ1-5|TRBV19
CAAGGVTGPQHF
TGTGCCGCCGGGGGGGTAACGGGGCCCCAGCATTTT
>NA|NA|TRBJ1-6|TRBV2
CASSESRNSPLHF
TGTGCCAGCAGTGAAAGCCGAAATTCACCCCTCCACTTT
>once|NA|TRBJ2-2|TRBV9
CASSDQRTDHTGELFF
TGTGCCAGCAGCGACCAGCGGACAGACCACACCGGGGAGCTGTTTTTT
>NA|NA|TRBJ2-1|TRBV5-6
CASTHTTGTYNEQFF
TGTGCCAGCACCCATACAACAGGGACCTACAATGAGCAGTTCTTC
>once|NA|TRBJ2-1|TRBV6-5
CASSPGGDEQFF
TGTGCCAGCAGCCCCGGCGGGGATGAGCAGTTCTTC
>NA|TRBD2|TRBJ2-7|TRBV4-2
CASSQGLAVSESSYEQYF
TGTGCCAGCAGCCAAGGACTAGCGGTTTCTGAAAGCTCCTACGAGCAGTACTTC
>NA|NA|TRBJ1-1|TRBV14
CASSPNFGGQGKAFF
TGTGCCAGCAGCCCGAATTTCGGAGGTCAGGGGAAAGCTTTCTTT
>NA|NA|TRBJ2-7|TRBV27
CASSSTGGLSYEQYF
TGTGCCAGCAGTTCGACCGGGGGGCTCTCCTACGAGCAGTACTTC
>NA|TRBD2|TRBJ2-1|TRBV6-1
CASSVLAGANEQFF
TGTGCCAGCAGTGTACTAGCGGGAGCCAATGAGCAGTTCTTC
>NA|NA|TRBJ2-7|TRBV27
CASSFPGSYEQYF
TGTGCCAGCAGTTTCCCGGGCTCCTACGAGCAGTACTTC